The present entry profiles one T cell receptor (beta chain) with its context. There are 15 residues in the CDR3. In germline, CDR1 is MNHEY, CDR2 SMNVEV (reference sequence). V lost 0 bases and J 0 bases, leaving 6 bases between the germline ends. This entry comes from a study of blood T cell repertoires in COVID-19. Study in general: The study drew acute and convalescent COVID-19 samples from the United States, Italy and Spain. In each case, the material was cDNA or gDNA derived from T cells, B-cell-depleted T cells, or PBMCs.

Original analysis: Estimates of nucleated cell counts were drawn from the amplification of reference gene primers. Some clones are missing from TCRdb's copy, which holds only in-frame ones; the method was immunoSEQ multiplex PCR. Clone size and V and J calls were adopted from that table, with D and trimming inferred from the DNA. The sample includes approximately 120,000 clones, 70% to 90% of them seen just once. The chain has TRBV27 and TRBJ1-3; D unclear. This TCR was sampled from a human donor in a cohort sampled during active COVID-19. Material: peripheral blood. In nucleotides, the CDR3 is TGTGCCAGCAGTTTATCGGCAGGCTCTGGAAACACCATATATTTT. Translation: CASSLSAGSGNTIYF.